The entry below describes one T cell receptor (beta chain). The data stem from a study of blood T cell repertoires in COVID-19. Background on the study: There were acute and convalescent COVID-19 samples, and they came from the United States, Italy and Spain. The cDNA or gDNA used as material had been derived from T cells, B-cell-depleted T cells, or PBMCs.

Per the original methods: Quantification of nucleated cells was approximated via reference gene primer amplification. Measured with immunoSEQ multiplex PCR; TCRdb has only the in-frame clones, and not every one. V and J calls and clone size come straight from that table; D and trimming were deduced from the DNA. The table shows about 120,000 clones, with under 80% occurring only once. Germline-derived CDR1 and CDR2 are SGDLS and YYNGEE. V shed 3 bases, J shed 2 bases, and the junction held 5 bases outside the gene matches. The CDR3 contains 15 residues. What was sequenced was peripheral blood. The TCR was taken from a man between 70 and 80 years old with acute or convalescent COVID-19. The chain joins TRBV9 to TRBJ2-3; TRBD2 agrees at 8 bases. CDR3 nucleotide sequence: TGTGCCAGCAGCGCGGGAGGGTTCGACACAGATACGCAGTATTTT. Amino acid sequence: CASSAGGFDTDTQYF.